This entry describes one TCR beta chain. Its matching antigen is unknown. The V end was cut by 3 bases, the J end by 4 bases, with 12 bases between. The CDR3 spans 14 residues. Germline CDR1 is LNHDA and CDR2 is SQIVND (reference sequence). TCRdb re-called the reads with MiXCR, one entry per CDR3 protein. The table records some 350,000 distinct CDR3 sequences, 15% to 20% of them present only once. This specimen comes from a study of T cell repertoires in cytomegalovirus infection. As for the study in general: Indications came from public TCR beta signatures; they pointed to CMV infection and to a matching HLA type.

General study points: HLA-C-restricted CMV clonotypes gave the most frequent clonotype in two of eight donors. There were carriers of CMV plus the relevant HLA, and cumulative public TCR beta family frequency identified them.

The source of this sequence is a human donor in good health (CMV status not recorded). Some clones in this sample may be carry-over from other donors' samples. The sequencing input was PBMCs. The chain has TRBV19 and TRBJ1-2, with unresolved D. The CDR3 here is CASSIAVKGYGYTF. CDR3 sequence (DNA): TGTGCCAGTAGTATTGCCGTAAAGGGCTATGGCTACACCTTC. Variable domain in full (rest from reference TRBV19 and TRBJ1-2): DGGITQSPKYLFRKEGQNVTLSCEQNLNHDAMYWYRQDPGQGLRLIYYSQIVNDFQKGDIAEGYSVSREKKESFPLTVTSAQKNPTAFYLCASSIAVKGYGYTFGSGTRLTVV.